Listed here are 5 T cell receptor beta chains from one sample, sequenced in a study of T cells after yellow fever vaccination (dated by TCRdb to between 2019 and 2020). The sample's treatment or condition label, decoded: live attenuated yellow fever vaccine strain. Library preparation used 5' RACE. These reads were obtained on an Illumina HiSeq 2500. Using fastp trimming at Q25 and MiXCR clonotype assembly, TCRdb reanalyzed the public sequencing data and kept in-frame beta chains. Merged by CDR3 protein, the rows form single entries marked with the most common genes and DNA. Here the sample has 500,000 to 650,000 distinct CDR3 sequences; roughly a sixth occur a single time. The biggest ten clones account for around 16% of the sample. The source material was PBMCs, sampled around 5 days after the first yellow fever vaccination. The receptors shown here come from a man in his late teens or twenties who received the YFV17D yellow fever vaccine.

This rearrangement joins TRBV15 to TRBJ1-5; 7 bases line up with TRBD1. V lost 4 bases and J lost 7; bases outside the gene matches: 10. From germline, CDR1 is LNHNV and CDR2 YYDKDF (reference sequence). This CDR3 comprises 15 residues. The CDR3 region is CATSTSKDRLQPQHF. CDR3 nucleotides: TGTGCCACCAGCACTTCTAAGGACAGGTTGCAGCCCCAGCATTTT.

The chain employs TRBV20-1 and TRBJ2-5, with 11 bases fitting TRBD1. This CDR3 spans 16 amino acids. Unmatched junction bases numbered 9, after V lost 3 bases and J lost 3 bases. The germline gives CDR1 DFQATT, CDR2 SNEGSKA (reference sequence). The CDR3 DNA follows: TGCAGTGCTAGTGGACGGACAGGGGGCTTAAAAGAGACCCAGTACTTC. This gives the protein CSASGRTGGLKETQYF.

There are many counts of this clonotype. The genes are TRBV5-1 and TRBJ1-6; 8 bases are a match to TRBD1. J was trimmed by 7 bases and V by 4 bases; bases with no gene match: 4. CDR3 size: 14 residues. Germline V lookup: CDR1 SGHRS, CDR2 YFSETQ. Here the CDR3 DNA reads TGCGCCAGCAGCCTCGACAGGGGCAATTCACCCCTCCACTTT. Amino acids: CASSLDRGNSPLHF.

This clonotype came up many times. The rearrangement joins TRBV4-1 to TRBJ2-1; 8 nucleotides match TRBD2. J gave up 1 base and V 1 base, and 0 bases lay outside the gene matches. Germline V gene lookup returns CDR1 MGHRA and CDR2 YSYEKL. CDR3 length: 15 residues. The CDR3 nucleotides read TGCGCCAGCAGCCAAGGCGGGGGGTCCTACAATGAGCAGTTCTTC. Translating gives CASSQGGGSYNEQFF.

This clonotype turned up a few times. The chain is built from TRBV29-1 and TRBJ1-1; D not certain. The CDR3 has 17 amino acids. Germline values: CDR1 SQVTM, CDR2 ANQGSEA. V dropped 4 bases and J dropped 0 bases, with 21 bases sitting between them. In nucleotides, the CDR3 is TGCAGCGTTGCTTTGCTCTCAATGGGGAGTATGAACACTGAAGCTTTCTTT. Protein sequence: CSVALLSMGSMNTEAFF.